This T cell receptor beta chain originates from a study of GPR56 and killer-like receptors on CD4 memory cells (dated by TCRdb to 2018 to 2020). With respect to the entire study: The study proposed that progressive acquisition of KLRB1, KLRG1, GPR56 and then KLRF1 marks human CD4+ memory T-cell differentiation and cytokine production potential. Healthy blood donors in the study were described as age-matched to the liver disease patients, whose median age was approximately 65 years. The research as a whole found: Low clonal frequency was observed in the marker-negative population, and a progressive increase in clonal frequency, with a corresponding decrease in TCRbeta diversity, was observed along the proposed pathway. Overlap of TCR repertoires was especially pronounced between late populations 4 and 5, and partly extended to population 3. Rather than covering full repertoires, the diversity and similarity analyses were limited to the 100 most expanded clones in each population. Clones dominating late populations 4 and 5 were also found in early populations 1 and 2, which the authors took as evidence for linear differentiation.

Five KLR/GPR56-defined CD4+ populations were enriched by fluorescence-activated cell sorting before TCRbeta sequencing. To test whether memory differentiation follows a linear pathway, the researchers sequenced TCRbeta repertoires from five CD4+ T-cell subsets, each defined by expression of KLRB1, KLRG1, GPR56 and KLRF1. TCR-sequenced cells came from peripheral blood of healthy control individuals, reported as five donors in the TCRbeta analysis figure. Heparinized peripheral blood was collected and all samples were processed within one hour of retrieval. Blood was diluted 1:2 in PBS, and peripheral blood mononuclear cells were then isolated from the diluted blood at room temperature by Biocoll density gradient centrifugation. Before flow sorting, freshly isolated PBMCs underwent magnetic sorting with anti-CD4 MicroBeads to enrich CD4+ T cells. A BD FACSAria II was used to sort CD4+ T cells enriched from PBMCs of healthy donors according to marker expression. Surface staining used anti-KLRB1 clone 191B8, anti-KLRF1 clone 4A4.D10 and anti-KLRG1 clone REA261 antibodies from Miltenyi Biotec.

A remark on this clonotype: The target of this receptor is not known.

CDR3 length: 14 amino acids, cysteine to phenylalanine. A DNA sequence was not provided. From a lookup of the germline V gene, CDR1 and CDR2 are MNHNS and SASEGT. The instrument given in TCRdb is Illumina HiSeq 2500. To build sequencing libraries, a previously published PCR protocol was used to amplify the recombined TCRbeta locus. From the authors' description of their analysis: Reads whose average quality score was below 30 were removed, and the reads that remained were processed with IMSEQ. Vbeta gene, Jbeta gene and CDR3 amino acid sequence were used to define clonotypes. Repertoire overlap between populations was quantified with the Morisita-Horn index computed on the top 100 expanded clones. Renyi diversity profiles, calculated on the top 100 expanded clones, were used to assess clonal diversity. TCRdb reprocessed the reads and lists each CDR3 protein sequence as a single entry, with no DNA. TCRdb's processing, not the authors', yielded these V and J calls. The sample table includes under 3,500 distinct CDR3 sequences. Less than 5.5% of the sample comes from the top ten.

Rearrangement joined TRBV6-1 to TRBJ2-4; TCRdb selects TRBD2, and the lack of DNA leaves this call unchecked. This TCR came from a human donor in good health. The sample was memory CD4+ T cells from blood. The CDR3 protein: CASSEEPSGGLQYF.